The entry below describes one TCR beta chain. Its specificity is unknown. The CDR3 loop spans 15 amino acids. Germline V gene lookup returns CDR1 SGHAT and CDR2 FQNNGV. V was pared by 0 bases and J by 4 bases, with 13 bases between. TCRdb's table, derived via immunoSEQ multiplex PCR, lists solely in-frame clones and lacks some. The table lists some 91,000 clones, 70% to 90% of them singletons. The data stem from a study of OX40 agonist ivuxolimab in advanced cancers. Study-level background: Patients took ivuxolimab, an agonistic anti-OX40 (CD134) antibody. Dose-escalation patients' cancers were hepatocellular carcinoma, melanoma, renal cell or head and neck cancer.

Regarding the study as a whole: Among expanded peripheral T cells, antigen specificity went undetermined. By week 6 at 0.1 to 3.0 mg/kg, blood CD4+ and CD8+ T cells had expanded clonally.

This chain uses TRBV11-2 with TRBJ2-7; D remains unclear. The sequenced sample was CD4+ or CD8+ T cells sorted from blood, obtained in a trial of the OX40 agonist ivuxolimab. The clonotype comes from an adult with an advanced solid tumor such as melanoma, head and neck, liver or kidney cancer. CDR3 in amino acids: CASSLDYGEPYEQYV. Here the CDR3 DNA reads TGTGCCAGCAGCTTAGACTACGGCGAACCATACGAGCAGTACGTC.